This TCR beta chain was profiled in a study of T cell changes during pregnancy in multiple sclerosis. Only in-frame clones appear in the TCRdb table, and some are missing; sequencing was by immunoSEQ multiplex PCR. The sample lists some 110,000 clones, 90% to 95% occurring once. V was pared by 4 bases and J by 4 bases, with 5 bases of the junction left unmatched. Germline values: CDR1 LNHDA, CDR2 SQIVND (reference sequence). CDR3 length: 14 residues. The sequencing here drew on peripheral blood, taken in the third trimester of pregnancy. V usage is TRBV19 and J usage is TRBJ2-5; 8 bases are a match to TRBD2. The origin of this receptor is a female donor with multiple sclerosis, enrolled in a pregnancy study. CDR3: CASSTGGTGETQYF. The CDR3 bases are TGTGCCAGTAGTACGGGGGGGACGGGAGAGACCCAGTACTTC.